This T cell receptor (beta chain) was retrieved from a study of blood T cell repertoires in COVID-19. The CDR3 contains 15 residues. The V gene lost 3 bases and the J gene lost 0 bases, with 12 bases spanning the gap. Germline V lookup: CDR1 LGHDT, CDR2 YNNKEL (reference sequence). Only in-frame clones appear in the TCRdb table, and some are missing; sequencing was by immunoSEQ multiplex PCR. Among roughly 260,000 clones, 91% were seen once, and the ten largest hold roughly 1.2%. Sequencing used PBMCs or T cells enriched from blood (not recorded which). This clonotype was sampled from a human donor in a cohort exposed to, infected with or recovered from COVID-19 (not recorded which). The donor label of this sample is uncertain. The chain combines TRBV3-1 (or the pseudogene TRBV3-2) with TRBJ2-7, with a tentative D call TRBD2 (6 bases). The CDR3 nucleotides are TGTGCCAGCAGCCAGGGCGGGGAAAGCTCCTACGAGCAGTACTTC. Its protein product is CASSQGGESSYEQYF.